This T cell receptor beta chain was recovered during a study of blood T cell repertoires in COVID-19. The protocol was immunoSEQ multiplex PCR, while the TCRdb copy is restricted to in-frame clones and leaves out a portion. The table has around 190,000 clones, roughly 87% seen once; the top ten hold 10%. Germline trimming cut 4 bases from V and 2 bases from J; bases unmatched to any gene: 9. CDR1 is SGDLS, CDR2 YYNGEE, per germline. The CDR3 is made up of 15 amino acids. This clonotype was sampled from a man aged 18 to 29 with acute COVID-19. The specimen sequenced was PBMCs or T cells enriched from blood (not recorded which). The chain is built from TRBV9 and TRBJ2-7, with TRBD1 identical over 7 bases. In DNA form, the CDR3 reads TGTGCCAGCAGCCCCAAGGGACAGTCGCCCTACGAGCAGTACTTC. Its translation: CASSPKGQSPYEQYF.